Sequencing of this TCR beta chain was carried out in a study of vaccination and CD4 T cells after COVID-19. This clonotype qualifies as medium-sized. Its matching antigen is unknown. As to treatment: roughly ten-day PBMC culture with coronavirus spike peptide pools or control peptides (ViraFEST assay). This CDR3 spans 11 amino acids. Trimming removed 7 bases from V and 8 bases from J, with 11 bases in between. The germline V gene has CDR1 ENHRY and CDR2 SYGVKD. Once obtained from cultured CD4+ T cells, the DNA was sequenced using the Oncomine TCR Beta short-read assay. TCRdb re-analysed the PCR reads in MiXCR, keeping a single row per CDR3 protein. The table records about 2,500 distinct CDR3 sequences, approximately 36% of them present only once.

This TCR was recovered from a human donor who had recovered from COVID-19. The chain combines TRBV10-3 with TRBJ1-1; D unresolved. Sequenced sample: CD4+ T cells from blood, cultured in vitro. This CDR3 is CAIMSAGEAFF. In DNA, the CDR3 is TGTGCCATCATGTCGGCGGGGGAAGCTTTCTTT.